This T cell receptor (beta chain) stems from a study of T cell repertoires in ileal Crohn's disease. Study summary: About half received postoperative treatment, about ten with thiopurines and 15 to 20 anti-TNF. At postoperative colonoscopy, neoterminal ileum biopsies were taken as M6.

The time point: neoterminal ileum biopsy at postoperative endoscopy, about 6 months after surgery. Using immunoSEQ multiplex PCR, the repertoire was profiled, and TCRdb retains in-frame clones only, with some absent. The sample comprises about 10,000 clones, over 65% of which are singletons, and roughly 18% rests with the top ten. CDR3 size: 17 residues. Losses at the gene ends were 5 bases for V and 4 bases for J; bases not matched to a gene: 15. Germline V gene lookup returns CDR1 SGHAT and CDR2 FQNNGV. The clonotype comes from an adult with Crohn's disease. The V call is TRBV11-2, the J call TRBJ2-7, with 9 positions matching TRBD1. Sample: ileal tissue. CDR3 DNA sequence: TGTGCCAGCAGCCCTGGTACAGGGGGCCCCTGGAGTTACGAGCAGTACTTC. This sequence encodes CASSPGTGGPWSYEQYF. Based on the CDR3 plus reference TRBV11-2 and TRBJ2-7, the full variable domain is EAGVAQSPRYKIIEKRQSVAFWCNPISGHATLYWYQQILGQGPKLLIQFQNNGVVDDSQLPKDRFSAERLKGVDSTLKIQPAKLEDSAVYLCASSPGTGGPWSYEQYFGPGTRLTVT.